One and the same sample provided the 19 T cell receptor beta chains below, sequenced in a study of human T cells and chemical hapten exposure. Time point defined: pre-sensitization, week 0. Described treatment: therapeutic diphenylcyclopropenone sensitization with weekly scalp DPC. Each CDR3 protein gets one entry after TCRdb re-called the RACE reads with MiXCR. The sample shows about 40,000 distinct CDR3 sequences, about 10% of them seen only once. The material sequenced was whole blood, taken in connection with sensitization to the hapten diphenylcyclopropenone (DPC). The receptors originated from a man younger than 45 with alopecia areata. Some clones in this sample may be carry-over from other donors' samples.

This clonotype appeared a few times. The genes are TRBV18 and TRBJ1-2; 8 bases line up with TRBD1. Germline V gene sequence: CDR1 KGHSH, CDR2 LQKENI. CDR3 size: 14 residues. Trimming took 3 bases from V and 6 from J; bases not matched to a gene: 6. The CDR3 loop reads CASSPDRGQDGYTF. The CDR3 DNA reads as TGTGCCAGCTCACCCGACAGGGGACAGGATGGCTACACCTTC.

There are many counts of this clonotype. The gene calls are TRBV2 and TRBJ1-4; 7 bases align to TRBD1. The CDR3 sequence is 17 residues long. Trimming at V came to 6 bases and at J to 4 bases, leaving 14 bases not matched to a gene. Germline V lookup: CDR1 SNHLY, CDR2 FYNNEI. The CDR3, as DNA: TGTGCCAGCAGCCCCTGGAGGGGGCCGGCCGATAATGAAAAACTGTTTTTT. It specifies CASSPWRGPADNEKLFF.

This clonotype was seen repeatedly, ten times or more. The chain has TRBV21-1 and TRBJ1-5; the table's D call TRBD1 went unverified against the DNA. TRBV21-1 is annotated as a pseudogene. The CDR3 runs 14 residues. In nucleotides, the CDR3 is TGTGCCAGCAGCCCAGGGTCCCGGAATCAGCCCCAGCATTTT. As protein: CASSPGSRNQPQHF.

A few counts support this clonotype. V gene TRBV12-3 or TRBV12-4 combines with J gene TRBJ2-4, with D hard to call. The CDR3 runs to 15 residues. The V end lost 5 bases, the J end lost 6 bases, and 17 bases lay between the germline ends. The DNA of the CDR3 is TGTGCCAGCAGTCCAACAAGTAGTGGTACAAACATTCAGTACTTC. It is translated as CASSPTSSGTNIQYF.

This clonotype was observed a handful of times. The V and J genes are TRBV20-1 and TRBJ2-1, with D possibly TRBD1 on 6 matching bases. Deletions cut 3 bases from V and 9 bases from J, with 15 bases between. This CDR3 contains 13 residues. CDR1 and CDR2 from the germline V gene are DFQATT and SNEGSKA (reference sequence). CDR3 sequence: CSASPYLGGEQFF. DNA of the CDR3: TGCAGTGCTAGCCCCTATCTAGGGGGTGAGCAGTTCTTC.

This clonotype was picked up a small number of times. The DNA for the CDR3 is TGTGCCAGCAGTTTATCCAGACGGGCTAGCACAGATACGCAGTATTTT. This codes for CASSLSRRASTDTQYF. V gene TRBV12-3 or TRBV12-4 combines with J gene TRBJ2-3; D is uncertain. The CDR3 is made up of 16 amino acids. Trimming removed 2 bases from V and 0 bases from J, with 12 bases in between.

At least ten counts were recorded for this clonotype. CDR3 sequence (DNA): TGTGCCATCAGTGAGGACGGGGGGGCCAGTGATGAGCAGTTCTTC. This gives the protein CAISEDGGASDEQFF. The chain joins TRBV10-3 to TRBJ2-1, with 8 bases that match TRBD2. This CDR3 has 15 residues. The V and J ends lost 2 bases and 8 bases, in that order; junction bases with no gene match: 8. In germline, CDR1 is ENHRY, CDR2 SYGVKD.

This clonotype occurred many times. The chain is built from TRBV7-8 and TRBJ2-3; 7 bases fit TRBD1. The CDR3 runs to 14 residues. Per germline, CDR1 SGHVS and CDR2 FQNEAQ. V shed 5 bases, J shed 0 bases, and the junction held 2 bases outside the gene matches. The CDR3 DNA reads TGTGCCAGCAGCCCGGGACAGAGCACAGATACGCAGTATTTT. It encodes CASSPGQSTDTQYF. The full variable domain, its missing parts supplied by reference TRBV7-8 and TRBJ2-3, is GAGVSQSPRYKVAKRGQDVALRCDPISGHVSLFWYQQALGQGPEFLTYFQNEAQLDKSGLPSDRFFAERPEGSVSTLKIQRTQQEDSAVYLCASSPGQSTDTQYFGPGTRLTVL.

The chain uses TRBV12-2 and TRBJ1-5; the D segment call TRBD1 is taken from the table without a DNA check. TRBV12-2 is labeled a pseudogene. The CDR3 covers 18 residues. In DNA, the CDR3 is TGTGCAAGTCGCTTAACGGGACAGGGGGAAGAGGGTGGTCAGCCCCAGCATTTT. Protein sequence: CASRLTGQGEEGGQPQHF.

The V and J genes are TRBV11-2 and TRBJ2-5; D is ambiguous. Per the germline V gene, CDR1 is SGHAT and CDR2 is FQNNGV. The V end was cut by 1 base, the J end by 2 bases, with 11 bases between. The CDR3 is 15 residues long. The CDR3 bases are TGTGCCAGCAGCTTAGTGATGGACCGTCAAGAGACCCAGTACTTC. Translation gives CASSLVMDRQETQYF.

In its sample, this clonotype was seen many times. The rearrangement links TRBV18 to TRBJ2-7; D is ambiguous. From germline, CDR1 is KGHSH and CDR2 LQKENI. V lost 5 bases and J 6 bases, leaving 11 bases between the germline ends. CDR3 length equals 12 residues. DNA for the CDR3: TGTGCCAGCTCAAGCTCTCAACCCGAGCAGTACGTC. Protein: CASSSSQPEQYV.

The V gene is TRBV20-1, the J gene TRBJ2-1, with 14 bases matching TRBD2. The CDR3 spans 15 residues. Germline CDR1 reads DFQATT; CDR2 reads SNEGSKA (reference sequence). The CDR3 region is CSTGLAGGTGNEQFF. The CDR3, as DNA: TGCAGCACTGGACTAGCGGGAGGAACGGGCAATGAGCAGTTCTTC.

J is TRBJ2-2 and V is TRBV12-5; D ambiguous. In germline, CDR1 is LGHNT, CDR2 FRNRAP. The germline V and J ends were trimmed by 7 bases and 2 bases, with 8 bases remaining between them. The CDR3 covers 13 residues. CDR3 nucleotide sequence: TGTGCTAGTGCCCCCCTTAACACCGGGGAGCTGTTTTTT. Residues: CASAPLNTGELFF.

This clonotype has only a few counts. V gene TRBV11-1 combines with J gene TRBJ2-2, with D hard to call. From germline, CDR1 is SGHAT and CDR2 FQDESV (reference sequence). Deletions cut 2 bases from V and 4 bases from J, with 11 bases between. The CDR3 spans 15 residues. The CDR3 DNA is TGTGCCAGCAGCTTAATCTCATCGGGCACCGGGGAGCTGTTTTTT. It yields the protein CASSLISSGTGELFF.

V and J are TRBV10-3 and TRBJ1-5; 7 nucleotides match TRBD1. Per germline, CDR1 ENHRY and CDR2 SYGVKD. CDR3 size: 16 residues. The junction had 8 bases not matched to a gene; V was cut back by 4 bases and J by 2 bases. The CDR3 is CAISGEGGEGNQPQHF. CDR3 nucleotides: TGTGCCATCAGTGGAGAAGGGGGCGAGGGCAATCAGCCCCAGCATTTT.

This clonotype was seen at least ten times. This chain uses TRBV10-2 with TRBJ2-1, with TRBD2 identical over 11 bases. The J segment lost 9 bases and the V segment lost 4 bases, leaving 5 bases of the junction unmatched. Germline CDR1 reads WSHSY; CDR2 reads SAAADI. The CDR3 runs to 14 residues. The CDR3 loop is CASSVAGGPGEQFF. The CDR3 bases are TGCGCCAGCAGTGTAGCGGGAGGGCCAGGTGAGCAGTTCTTC.

To note about this clonotype: This may stem from a read error, because a much larger clone lies one nucleotide away. The chain uses TRBV7-6 and TRBJ2-7; TRBD2 might be the D (5 bases). This CDR3 has 15 amino acids. The germline gives CDR1 SGHVS, CDR2 FNYEAQ. CDR3 sequence reads: CASSRGAGASYEHYV. The DNA for the CDR3 is TGTGCCAGCAGCCGGGGTGCGGGCGCCTCCTACGAGCACTACGTC.

This clonotype has only a few counts. This chain connects TRBV30 to TRBJ2-3; unclear D gene. Germline V lookup: CDR1 GTSNPN, CDR2 SVGIG (reference sequence). The CDR3 covers 14 residues. Trimming left V 1 base short and J 1 base short, with 9 bases between. The CDR3: CAWSAFGRTDTQYF. CDR3 coding DNA: TGTGCCTGGAGTGCATTCGGGCGCACAGATACGCAGTATTTT. The full variable domain, its missing parts supplied by reference TRBV30 and TRBJ2-3, is SQTIHQWPATLVQPVGSPLSLECTVEGTSNPNLYWYRQAAGRGLQLLFYSVGIGQISSEVPQNLSASRPQDRQFILSSKKLLLSDSGFYLCAWSAFGRTDTQYFGPGTRLTVL.

This clonotype came up many times. The genes are TRBV4-2 and TRBJ1-1, with D uncertain. The V gene lost 0 bases and the J gene lost 0 bases, with 11 bases spanning the gap. The CDR3 has 16 amino acids. In germline, CDR1 is LGHNA, CDR2 YNFKEQ. CDR3: CASSQDSSSLNTEAFF. The CDR3 coding sequence is TGTGCCAGCAGCCAAGATTCGAGTTCTCTGAACACTGAAGCTTTCTTT.